This passage covers 5 T cell receptor beta chains from one sample sequenced in a study of OX40 agonist ivuxolimab in advanced cancers. Data came from immunoSEQ multiplex PCR; TCRdb stores just in-frame clones and leaves some out. The sample consists of approximately 84,000 clones, 80% to 95% of them appearing once. This specimen consisted of CD4+ or CD8+ T cells sorted from blood, obtained in a trial of the OX40 agonist ivuxolimab. The source is an adult with an advanced solid tumor such as melanoma, head and neck, liver or kidney cancer.

The chain is built from TRBV27 and TRBJ2-1; possible D gene TRBD2, 6 bases. Trimming cost V 3 bases and J 5 bases, with 14 bases left between them. The length of the CDR3 is 15 residues. CDR1 and CDR2 from the germline V gene are MNHEY and SMNVEV (reference sequence). The DNA for the CDR3 is TGTGCCAGCAGTTTGTGGACTAATGTTGACAATGAGCAGTTCTTC. Translated: CASSLWTNVDNEQFF.

The rearrangement joins TRBV6-1 to TRBJ2-3, with TRBD2 matching 9 bases. Germline V CDR1 and CDR2: MNHNS, SASEGT. This CDR3 contains 16 residues. J was trimmed by 1 base and V by 4 bases; bases with no gene match: 6. The CDR3 region has the DNA TGTGCCAGCAGTGGGGGAGTAGCGGGGGGCACAGATACGCAGTATTTT. This codes for CASSGGVAGGTDTQYF.

The CDR3 loop is CASSPAGALNEQFF. CDR3 coding DNA: TGTGCCAGCTCACCAGCGGGGGCCCTCAATGAGCAGTTCTTC. V and J are TRBV18 and TRBJ2-1, with TRBD2 as a possible D gene (7 bases). The CDR3 spans 14 residues. CDR1 and CDR2 from the germline V gene are KGHSH and LQKENI. Trimming removed 2 bases at V and 6 bases at J, with 11 bases between.

The gene calls are TRBV28 and TRBJ1-1; D uncertain. V was shortened by 6 bases and J by 5 bases, with 7 bases between the two germline ends. Germline V gene sequence: CDR1 MDHEN, CDR2 SYDVKM. The CDR3 spans 11 residues. DNA for the CDR3: TGTGCCAGCAGACGAGTTACTGAAGCTTTCTTT. It yields the protein CASRRVTEAFF.

This clone was detected only a few times. V gene TRBV18 combines with J gene TRBJ1-6; 10 positions match TRBD1. CDR3 size: 16 residues. The germline CDR1 and CDR2 sequences are KGHSH and LQKENI. Trimming removed 3 bases from V and 7 bases from J; junction bases left unmatched: 6. The CDR3 DNA follows: TGTGCCAGCTCACCCGACAGGGGGCTAAAGAATTCACCCCTCCACTTT. Protein sequence: CASSPDRGLKNSPLHF.